This passage covers 27 T cell receptor beta chains from one sample sequenced in a study of CD8 T cells in ankylosing spondylitis. TCRdb analysed the 5' RACE reads with MiXCR anew, one entry per CDR3 protein. This table holds approximately 350,000 distinct CDR3 sequences, approximately 15% found once. Sequenced: blood, either unsorted or a sorted T cell fraction (not recorded which). All receptors derive from a male donor with ankylosing spondylitis or in good health (not recorded which).

The chain recombines TRBV4-1 with TRBJ1-2, with D unclear. Germline V gene sequence: CDR1 MGHRA, CDR2 YSYEKL. V lost 0 bases and J lost 8, with 10 bases in between. This CDR3 is 13 amino acids long. The CDR3 region is CASSQEPLGGYTF. CDR3 DNA sequence: TGCGCCAGCAGCCAAGAGCCCCTCGGGGGCTACACCTTC.

The rearrangement uses TRBV10-3 and TRBJ2-3; tentative D call: TRBD1 (6 bases). Germline V gives CDR1 ENHRY, CDR2 SYGVKD. CDR3 size: 15 residues. V was trimmed by 2 bases and J by 0 bases, leaving 9 bases between them. CDR3 DNA: TGTGCCATCAGTGAGACAGGGTCTAGCACAGATACGCAGTATTTT. Protein: CAISETGSSTDTQYF.

This clonotype has a count of ten or more. J is TRBJ2-1 and V is TRBV20-1; D possibly corresponds to TRBD2 (6 bases). The CDR3 covers 12 residues. The germline V and J ends were trimmed by 1 base and 10 bases, with 11 bases remaining between them. Germline V gene data show CDR1 as DFQATT and CDR2 as SNEGSKA (reference sequence). The CDR3 DNA reads as TGCAGTGCTAGAGTGACTAGACGAGAGCAGTTCTTC. Amino acid sequence: CSARVTRREQFF.

The genes are TRBV5-6 and TRBJ1-5; no reliable D call. This CDR3 has 16 amino acids. Germline assignment: CDR1 SGHDT and CDR2 YYEEEE. V shed 2 bases and J shed 1 base, with 13 bases lying between them. CDR3 coding DNA: TGTGCCAGCAGCTTATTATCGGGGTTAAGCAATCAGCCCCAGCATTTT. Its translation: CASSLLSGLSNQPQHF. The variable domain in full, with the rest retrieved from reference TRBV5-6 and TRBJ1-5, is DAGVTQSPTHLIKTRGQQVTLRCSPKSGHDTVSWYQQALGQGPQFIFQYYEEEERQRGNFPDRFSGHQFPNYSSELNVNALLLGDSALYLCASSLLSGLSNQPQHFGDGTRLSIL.

This chain uses TRBV20-1 with TRBJ2-7, with D possibly TRBD2 on 7 matching bases. Germline lookup yields CDR1 DFQATT and CDR2 SNEGSKA (reference sequence). The CDR3 is 12 residues long. CDR3 protein: CSARDQGTTFLV. The CDR3 DNA reads TGCAGTGCTAGAGATCAGGGGACTACCTTTTTGGTC.

This clonotype has more than one count but fewer than ten. The V gene is TRBV5-5, the J gene TRBJ2-3; 7 positions match TRBD2. The CDR3 length is 14 residues. Germline assignment: CDR1 SGHKS and CDR2 YYEKEE (reference sequence). The ends lost 5 bases at V and 7 bases at J; junction bases unmatched: 10. The CDR3 is CASSSGGGSNTQYF. The CDR3 DNA reads TGTGCCAGCAGTTCGGGGGGAGGTTCGAATACGCAGTATTTT.

This rearrangement joins TRBV27 to TRBJ2-3; 7 bases fit TRBD2. Looked up from germline, CDR1 is MNHEY and CDR2 is SMNVEV (reference sequence). Trimming cost V 7 bases and J 3 bases; bases outside gene matches: 16. This CDR3 has 17 amino acids. CDR3: CASNPSSAGRETDTQYF. CDR3 in DNA: TGTGCCAGCAATCCCTCCTCAGCGGGACGCGAAACAGATACGCAGTATTTT.

V and J are TRBV9 and TRBJ2-1; TRBD2 matches 11 bases. After removal of 9 bases from V and 0 bases from J, the junction contained 11 bases not matched to a gene. The CDR3 has 17 amino acids. Per germline, CDR1 SGDLS and CDR2 YYNGEE. The CDR3 bases are TGTGCCACCCAACTAGCGGGGGAATTCTGCTCCTACAATGAGCAGTTCTTC. It translates to CATQLAGEFCSYNEQFF.

The genes are TRBV12-3 or TRBV12-4 and TRBJ2-5; 9 bases are shared with TRBD2. V gave up 7 bases and J gave up 3 bases; unmatched junction bases: 6. This CDR3 spans 14 amino acids. For the CDR3, the DNA is TGTGCCAGCACGGCCGTAGCGGGAGAAGAGACCCAGTACTTC. Translation gives CASTAVAGEETQYF.

There are a few counts of this clonotype. The V and J genes are TRBV10-2 and TRBJ2-7; D is unclear. CDR3 length: 13 residues. Trimming left V 0 bases short and J 4 bases short, with 7 bases between. Germline V lookup: CDR1 WSHSY, CDR2 SAAADI. The CDR3 protein is CASSESTFYEQYF. The DNA for the CDR3 is TGCGCCAGCAGTGAGTCGACTTTTTACGAGCAGTACTTC.

V gene TRBV7-7 combines with J gene TRBJ2-7; D unclear. CDR1 is SSHAT, CDR2 FNYEAQ, per germline (reference sequence). V was trimmed by 2 bases and J by 2 bases, leaving 13 bases between them. The length of the CDR3 is 15 residues. The CDR3 sequence: CASSLLYGAPYEQYF. The CDR3 DNA follows: TGTGCCAGCAGCTTATTATACGGAGCCCCCTACGAGCAGTACTTC.

The rearrangement uses TRBV3-1 and TRBJ1-1; D remains unclear. In germline, CDR1 is LGHDT, CDR2 YNNKEL (reference sequence). V was clipped by 1 base and J by 1 base, with 16 bases between them. This CDR3 spans 17 amino acids. CDR3 nucleotides: TGTGCCAGCAGCCAAGTTTCAGGCGCAAGGTGGAACACTGAAGCTTTCTTT. Its translation: CASSQVSGARWNTEAFF.

This clonotype was seen a few times. The chain recombines TRBV25-1 with TRBJ2-7, with D possibly being TRBD2 (5 bases). The V gene lost 4 bases and the J gene lost 6 bases, with 13 bases spanning the gap. The CDR3 runs 13 residues. Germline V gene sequence: CDR1 MGHDK, CDR2 SYGVNS. CDR3 loop: CASSGLRATEQYF. In DNA form, the CDR3 reads TGTGCCAGCAGTGGCCTGAGGGCCACCGAGCAGTACTTC.

This chain uses TRBV27 with TRBJ2-1, with D perhaps matching TRBD2 (5 bases). The length of the CDR3 is 15 residues. From germline, CDR1 is MNHEY and CDR2 SMNVEV (reference sequence). The V end was cut by 4 bases, the J end by 0 bases, with 10 bases between. This CDR3 reads CASSSNRDSYNEQFF. The CDR3 coding sequence is TGTGCCAGCAGTTCCAACCGGGACTCCTACAATGAGCAGTTCTTC.

The chain is built from TRBV4-2 and TRBJ1-5; D is unclear. With 0 bases removed from V and 0 bases from J, the gap between germline ends came to 3 bases. This CDR3 comprises 14 residues. The germline V gene has CDR1 LGHNA and CDR2 YNFKEQ. The CDR3 sequence is CASSQEVSNQPQHF. CDR3 nucleotides: TGTGCCAGCAGCCAAGAGGTTAGCAATCAGCCCCAGCATTTT.

This clonotype appeared a few times. The chain joins TRBV12-3 or TRBV12-4 to TRBJ2-7; 8 bases line up with TRBD1. With 6 bases clipped from V and 0 bases from J, the junction kept 7 bases outside the gene matches. The CDR3 sequence is 15 residues long. In nucleotides, the CDR3 is TGTGCCAGCAGGCCGGGACAGGCCCACTCCTACGAGCAGTACTTC. Translation: CASRPGQAHSYEQYF.

This clonotype was observed a few times. CDR3 protein: CASSSGLAEGTGELFF. The CDR3 DNA follows: TGCGCCAGCAGCTCGGGACTAGCGGAGGGGACCGGGGAGCTGTTTTTT. V gene TRBV5-1 combines with J gene TRBJ2-2, with TRBD2 matching 11 bases. The germline V gene encodes CDR1 SGHRS and CDR2 YFSETQ. CDR3 length equals 16 residues. J was trimmed by 5 bases and V by 3 bases; bases with no gene match: 6.

The J gene is TRBJ2-5, the V gene TRBV5-1, with a possible D match to TRBD1 (5 bases). Trimming pared 0 bases from V and 1 base from J, leaving 13 bases between. The CDR3 loop spans 16 amino acids. Germline-derived CDR1 and CDR2 are SGHRS and YFSETQ. The CDR3 is CASSLVLTASQETQYF. CDR3 nucleotides: TGCGCCAGCAGCTTGGTCTTGACAGCCTCCCAAGAGACCCAGTACTTC.

This clonotype turned up a few times. The J gene is TRBJ2-7, the V gene TRBV6-4, with D perhaps matching TRBD2 (6 bases). CDR1 and CDR2 (germline): MRHNA, SNTAGT. V shed 8 bases and J shed 5 bases, with 13 bases lying between them. This CDR3 has 12 amino acids. CDR3 in amino acids: CASPGGNHEQYF. As DNA, the CDR3 is TGTGCCAGCCCCGGAGGGAACCACGAGCAGTACTTC.

V gene TRBV11-1 combines with J gene TRBJ2-1; possibly TRBD2 for D (6 bases). Germline CDR1 and CDR2: SGHAT and FQDESV (reference sequence). The CDR3 sequence is 18 residues long. V lost 2 bases, J lost 2 bases, and 19 bases lay in between. This chain's CDR3 is CASSLPPRLALPYNEQFF. In DNA form, the CDR3 reads TGTGCCAGCAGCTTACCTCCCCGGCTAGCGCTTCCCTACAATGAGCAGTTCTTC. Based on the CDR3 plus reference TRBV11-1 and TRBJ2-1, the full variable domain is EAEVAQSPRYKITEKSQAVAFWCDPISGHATLYWYRQILGQGPELLVQFQDESVVDDSQLPKDRFSAERLKGVDSTLKIQPAELGDSAMYLCASSLPPRLALPYNEQFFGPGTRLTVL.

The V gene is TRBV3-1, the J gene TRBJ2-1, with 9 positions matching TRBD2. The CDR3 has 13 residues. The V segment lost 0 bases and the J segment 12 bases; nucleotides outside the gene matches: 3. CDR1 and CDR2 (germline): LGHDT, YNNKEL (reference sequence). The DNA for the CDR3 is TGTGCCAGCAGCCAAGATCAACTAGCGGGGCAGTTCTTC. Its translation: CASSQDQLAGQFF.

The chain employs TRBV30 and TRBJ1-1, with TRBD1 as a possible D gene (5 bases). The germline V gene has CDR1 GTSNPN and CDR2 SVGIG (reference sequence). V was trimmed by 2 bases and J by 4 bases, leaving 8 bases between them. The CDR3 length is 12 residues. CDR3 DNA: TGTGCCTGGAGTCAAGGGACCACTGAAGCTTTCTTT. Translating gives CAWSQGTTEAFF.

In this sample, this clonotype turned up many times. J is TRBJ1-2 and V is TRBV5-1; D is possibly TRBD1 (5 bases). This CDR3 comprises 14 residues. Germline V gene sequence: CDR1 SGHRS, CDR2 YFSETQ. Between the trimmed V and J ends, which lost 0 bases and 1 base, there was a span of 7 bases. The CDR3 nucleotides are TGCGCCAGCAGCTTGGGACAGAGTAACTATGGCTACACCTTC. Its translation: CASSLGQSNYGYTF.

Only a few counts were recorded for this clonotype. This chain connects TRBV20-1 to TRBJ1-1; 7 nucleotides agree with TRBD1. Trimming removed 6 bases from V and 4 bases from J; junction bases left unmatched: 17. The CDR3 extends over 16 amino acids. CDR1 DFQATT and CDR2 SNEGSKA come from the germline V gene (reference sequence). Here the CDR3 reads CSASGRGYVSGTEAFF. In DNA form, the CDR3 reads TGCAGTGCATCCGGCAGGGGGTATGTTTCGGGCACTGAAGCTTTCTTT.

This chain connects TRBV30 to TRBJ2-7; D gene ambiguous. Germline CDR1 is GTSNPN and CDR2 is SVGIG (reference sequence). The CDR3 covers 14 residues. V was shortened by 0 bases and J by 2 bases, with 11 bases between the two germline ends. In nucleotides, the CDR3 is TGTGCCTGGAGTGTACGTGGCACAACCTACGAGCAGTACTTC. Protein sequence: CAWSVRGTTYEQYF.

This chain links TRBV30 with TRBJ1-2; D call uncertain. The CDR3 spans 10 residues. Trimming shortened V by 2 bases and J by 7 bases, and 5 bases separated the two germline ends. Germline CDR1 and CDR2: GTSNPN and SVGIG (reference sequence). The CDR3 is CAWSLAGYTF. The CDR3 DNA reads as TGTGCCTGGAGTCTGGCTGGCTACACCTTC. Drawing the rest from reference TRBV30 and TRBJ1-2, the complete variable domain is SQTIHQWPATLVQPVGSPLSLECTVEGTSNPNLYWYRQAAGRGLQLLFYSVGIGQISSEVPQNLSASRPQDRQFILSSKKLLLSDSGFYLCAWSLAGYTFGSGTRLTVV.

V and J are TRBV7-9 and TRBJ2-1; D is uncertain. The V end lost 5 bases, the J end lost 0 bases, and 17 bases lay between the germline ends. The CDR3 spans 17 residues. CDR1 and CDR2 from the germline V gene are SEHNR and FQNEAQ (reference sequence). This CDR3 is CASSRWDWRSSYNEQFF. The CDR3 DNA sequence: TGTGCCAGCAGCCGATGGGATTGGAGAAGCTCCTACAATGAGCAGTTCTTC.